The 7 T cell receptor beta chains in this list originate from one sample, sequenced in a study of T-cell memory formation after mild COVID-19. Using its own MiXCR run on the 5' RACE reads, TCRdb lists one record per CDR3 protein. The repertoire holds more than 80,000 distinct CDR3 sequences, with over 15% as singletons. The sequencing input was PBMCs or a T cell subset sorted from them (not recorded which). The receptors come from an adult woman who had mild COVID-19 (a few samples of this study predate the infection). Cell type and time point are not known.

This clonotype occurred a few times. The CDR3 loop is CASSYSTDGSTEAFF. CDR3 DNA: TGTGCCAGCAGTTACTCGACAGACGGTAGCACTGAAGCTTTCTTT. The chain combines TRBV6-5 with TRBJ1-1; weak D call: TRBD1 (5 bases). This CDR3 has 15 residues. Trimming took 0 bases from V and 4 from J, leaving 12 bases between them. CDR1 and CDR2 from the germline V gene are MNHEY and SVGAGI.

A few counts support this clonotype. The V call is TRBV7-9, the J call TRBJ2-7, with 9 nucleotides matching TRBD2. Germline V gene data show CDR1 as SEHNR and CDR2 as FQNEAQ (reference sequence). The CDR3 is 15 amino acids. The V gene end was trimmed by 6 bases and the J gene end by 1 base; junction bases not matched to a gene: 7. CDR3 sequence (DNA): TGTGCCAGCAGTGTAGGTCTAGCGGGGTCCTACGAGCAGTACTTC. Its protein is CASSVGLAGSYEQYF.

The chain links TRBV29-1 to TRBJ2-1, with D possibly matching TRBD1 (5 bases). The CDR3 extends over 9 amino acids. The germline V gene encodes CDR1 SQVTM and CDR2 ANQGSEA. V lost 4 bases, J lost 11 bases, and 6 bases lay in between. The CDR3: CSVGQQQFF. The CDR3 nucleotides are TGCAGCGTTGGACAGCAGCAGTTCTTC.

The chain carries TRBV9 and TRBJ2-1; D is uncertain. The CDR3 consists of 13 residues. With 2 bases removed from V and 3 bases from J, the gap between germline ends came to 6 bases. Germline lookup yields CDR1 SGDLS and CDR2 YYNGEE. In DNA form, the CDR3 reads TGTGCCAGCAGCGTCTACGGCTACAATGAGCAGTTCTTC. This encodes CASSVYGYNEQFF.

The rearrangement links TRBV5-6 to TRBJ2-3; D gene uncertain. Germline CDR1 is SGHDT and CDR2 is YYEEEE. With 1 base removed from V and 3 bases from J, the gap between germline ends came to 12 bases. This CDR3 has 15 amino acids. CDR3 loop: CASSLSGDRTDTQYF. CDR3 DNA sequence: TGTGCCAGCAGCTTGTCTGGGGATCGGACAGATACGCAGTATTTT.

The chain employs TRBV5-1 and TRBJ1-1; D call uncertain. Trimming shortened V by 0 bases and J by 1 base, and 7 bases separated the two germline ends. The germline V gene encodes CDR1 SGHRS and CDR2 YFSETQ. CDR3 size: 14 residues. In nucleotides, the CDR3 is TGCGCCAGCAGCTTGGACAGCCCGAACACTGAAGCTTTCTTT. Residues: CASSLDSPNTEAFF. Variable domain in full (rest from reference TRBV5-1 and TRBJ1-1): KAGVTQTPRYLIKTRGQQVTLSCSPISGHRSVSWYQQTPGQGLQFLFEYFSETQRNKGNFPGRFSGRQFSNSRSEMNVSTLELGDSALYLCASSLDSPNTEAFFGQGTRLTVV.

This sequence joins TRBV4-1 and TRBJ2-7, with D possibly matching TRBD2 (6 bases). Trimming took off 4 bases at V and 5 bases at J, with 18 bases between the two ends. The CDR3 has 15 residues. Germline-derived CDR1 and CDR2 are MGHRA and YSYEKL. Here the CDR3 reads CASSRGGTGGDEQYF. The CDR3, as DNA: TGCGCCAGCAGCCGGGGAGGCACAGGCGGGGACGAGCAGTACTTC.